This T cell receptor (beta chain) came from a study of CD8+ T cells in alopecia areata. V lost 9 bases and J 2 bases, leaving 14 bases between the germline ends. The CDR3 is 14 amino acids. Germline V gene sequence: CDR1 LNHDA, CDR2 SQIVND (reference sequence). The authors extracted RNA and reverse transcribed it into cDNA as the sequencing template. Produced via immunoSEQ multiplex PCR; TCRdb's table is partial and in-frame only. This repertoire shows 150,000 or so clones, 55% to 65% found once; its top ten account for over 4%. The sequencing input was CD4+ T cells sorted from blood. The V and J genes are TRBV19 and TRBJ2-1; D uncertain. The source of this sequence is a human donor in good health. The CDR3 bases are TGTGCCAGACCGGCGGACGAGCCCTACAATGAGCAGTTCTTC. This codes for CARPADEPYNEQFF.